One and the same sample provided the 18 T cell receptor beta chains below, sequenced in a study of blood T cell repertoires in COVID-19. Sequencing was performed with immunoSEQ multiplex PCR; in TCRdb, only in-frame clones are kept and a portion is missing. In the table there are about 90,000 clones, approximately 75% of which are singletons. The sequencing input was peripheral blood. These receptors were collected from a woman of 80 years or more with acute or convalescent COVID-19.

This chain joins TRBV11-2 and TRBJ1-1; D gene ambiguous. Trimming left V 3 bases short and J 6 bases short, with 11 bases between. The CDR3 covers 13 residues. Germline lookup yields CDR1 SGHAT and CDR2 FQNNGV. The CDR3 region has the DNA TGTGCCAGCAGCTTCGACACTCAGGCTGAAGCTTTCTTT. It encodes CASSFDTQAEAFF. Filled out from reference TRBV11-2 and TRBJ1-1, the complete variable domain reads EAGVAQSPRYKIIEKRQSVAFWCNPISGHATLYWYQQILGQGPKLLIQFQNNGVVDDSQLPKDRFSAERLKGVDSTLKIQPAKLEDSAVYLCASSFDTQAEAFFGQGTRLTVV.

The chain has TRBV4-3 and TRBJ2-7; D unclear. Germline-derived CDR1 and CDR2 are LGHNA and YSLEER. Trimming stripped 0 bases from V and 2 bases from J, with 8 bases between. The CDR3 length is 14 residues. CDR3 region: CASSQDLGPYEQYF. The CDR3 DNA reads TGCGCCAGCAGCCAAGATCTGGGCCCCTACGAGCAGTACTTC.

This rearrangement joins TRBV18 to TRBJ1-5; tentative D call: TRBD1 (5 bases). The germline V and J ends were trimmed by 1 base and 3 bases, with 10 bases remaining between them. Germline lookup yields CDR1 KGHSH and CDR2 LQKENI. CDR3 length equals 15 residues. The CDR3 here is CASSPLGDNNQPQHF. Here the CDR3 DNA reads TGTGCCAGCTCACCACTAGGGGATAACAATCAGCCCCAGCATTTT.

The chain employs TRBV19 and TRBJ2-3; D is perhaps TRBD2 (6 bases). CDR3 size: 13 residues. Germline lookup yields CDR1 LNHDA and CDR2 SQIVND (reference sequence). Trimming removed 7 bases at V and 2 bases at J, with 10 bases between. Here the CDR3 DNA reads TGTGCCAGTAATAAGGGACTCACAGATACGCAGTATTTT. As protein: CASNKGLTDTQYF.

J is TRBJ1-4 and V is TRBV7-6, with TRBD1 identical over 11 bases. The CDR3 sequence is 16 residues long. Germline CDR1 is SGHVS and CDR2 is FNYEAQ. V was pared by 5 bases and J by 8 bases, with 10 bases of the junction left unmatched. This CDR3 reads CASSARTGGGREKLFF. As DNA, the CDR3 is TGTGCCAGCAGCGCACGGACAGGGGGCGGGAGAGAAAAACTGTTTTTT. Filled out from reference TRBV7-6 and TRBJ1-4, the complete variable domain reads GAGVSQSPRYKVTKRGQDVALRCDPISGHVSLYWYRQALGQGPEFLTYFNYEAQQDKSGLPNDRFSAERPEGSISTLTIQRTEQRDSAMYRCASSARTGGGREKLFFGSGTQLSVL.

This chain connects TRBV2 to TRBJ2-3; 8 nucleotides agree with TRBD2. This CDR3 is 17 amino acids long. The J segment lost 0 bases and the V segment lost 4 bases, leaving 9 bases of the junction unmatched. The germline V gene has CDR1 SNHLY and CDR2 FYNNEI. Here the CDR3 reads CASSGAGGHKSTDTQYF. The CDR3 region has the DNA TGTGCCAGCAGTGGCGCGGGGGGCCATAAAAGCACAGATACGCAGTATTTT.

The chain links TRBV19 to TRBJ2-7; TRBD1 matches 7 bases. The junction had 12 bases not matched to a gene; V was cut back by 5 bases and J by 5 bases. Germline loops: CDR1 LNHDA, CDR2 SQIVND (reference sequence). The CDR3 sequence is 15 residues long. This CDR3 is CASSPQTTGFDEQYF. In nucleotides, the CDR3 is TGTGCCAGTAGTCCCCAAACGACAGGGTTTGACGAGCAGTACTTC.

CDR3 sequence reads: CASSRNTIGNTEAFF. As DNA, the CDR3 is TGTGCCAGCAGCCGAAATACTATAGGGAACACTGAAGCTTTCTTT. This sequence joins TRBV6-5 and TRBJ1-1; no definite D call. V was trimmed by 6 bases and J by 1 base, leaving 15 bases between them. There are 15 residues in the CDR3. Germline CDR1 MNHEY, CDR2 SVGAGI.

In its sample, this clone was seen once. CDR3 coding DNA: TGTGCCACCAGTGACCCCGGGATTCTCCCGAGCCAGACCTTC. This gives the protein CATSDPGILPSQTF. The rearrangement joins TRBV24-1 to TRBJ1-2; D is uncertain. This CDR3 is built from 14 residues. Germline loops: CDR1 KGHDR, CDR2 SFDVKD. V lost 4 bases and J 14 bases, leaving 22 bases between the germline ends.

This chain joins TRBV5-1 and TRBJ2-7, with TRBD1 matching 7 bases. The CDR3 extends over 15 amino acids. The ends lost 0 bases at V and 3 bases at J; junction bases unmatched: 6. The V gene's germline CDR1 is SGHRS and CDR2 YFSETQ. CDR3 bases: TGCGCCAGCAGCTTGGGACAGGGCCAGTTCTACGAGCAGTACTTC. This codes for CASSLGQGQFYEQYF. The full variable domain, rest sourced from reference TRBV5-1 and TRBJ2-7, is KAGVTQTPRYLIKTRGQQVTLSCSPISGHRSVSWYQQTPGQGLQFLFEYFSETQRNKGNFPGRFSGRQFSNSRSEMNVSTLELGDSALYLCASSLGQGQFYEQYFGPGTRLTVT.

The rearrangement uses TRBV18 and TRBJ2-7; D uncertain. V was clipped by 2 bases and J by 5 bases, with 7 bases between them. This CDR3 is 12 amino acids long. Germline lookup yields CDR1 KGHSH and CDR2 LQKENI. The CDR3 DNA reads TGTGCCAGCTCACCAGGTTCGGACGAGCAGTACTTC. Encoded protein: CASSPGSDEQYF.

The chain uses TRBV27 and TRBJ1-6; 8 bases agree with TRBD1. Germline assignment: CDR1 MNHEY and CDR2 SMNVEV (reference sequence). V lost 0 bases and J lost 13; bases outside the gene matches: 5. The CDR3 spans 14 residues. CDR3 sequence: CASSLSRDRRPLHF. CDR3 DNA sequence: TGTGCCAGCAGTTTATCCCGGGACAGGCGGCCCCTCCACTTT.

The chain links TRBV7-9 to TRBJ2-7, with a weak D call TRBD2 (6 bases). CDR1 is SEHNR and CDR2 is FQNEAQ in the germline V gene (reference sequence). Trimming removed 1 base at V and 0 bases at J, with 7 bases between. This CDR3 region has 14 residues. In nucleotides, the CDR3 is TGTGCCAGCAGCTTAGTCGGGAGCTCCTACGAGCAGTACTTC. Protein product: CASSLVGSSYEQYF.

In this sample, this clone turned up once. V usage is TRBV13 and J usage is TRBJ1-2; TRBD1 is a possible D gene (6 bases). The ends were cut back, 3 bases at V and 8 bases at J, with 16 bases in the middle. From germline, CDR1 is PRHDT and CDR2 FYEKMQ (reference sequence). The length of the CDR3 is 14 residues. CDR3 loop: CASSFAGAREGYTF. The CDR3 DNA follows: TGTGCCAGCAGCTTCGCAGGGGCCAGAGAGGGCTACACCTTC.

The chain uses TRBV29-1 and TRBJ1-1, with D possibly TRBD1 on 6 matching bases. Germline lookup yields CDR1 SQVTM and CDR2 ANQGSEA. The CDR3 has 12 residues. Trimming took off 7 bases at V and 0 bases at J, with 9 bases between the two ends. The CDR3 DNA reads TGCAGCGCAGGGACATTGAACACTGAAGCTTTCTTT. Translated, it gives CSAGTLNTEAFF.

This clone has just one count. The chain carries TRBV11-2 and TRBJ1-1, with 8 bases aligning to TRBD1. V shed 4 bases, J shed 5 bases, and the junction held 9 bases outside the gene matches. CDR3 length equals 15 residues. Germline V gene data show CDR1 as SGHAT and CDR2 as FQNNGV. CDR3: CASSSSGRGHTEAFF. The CDR3 nucleotides read TGTGCCAGCAGCTCAAGCGGCAGGGGGCATACTGAAGCTTTCTTT.

The genes are TRBV18 and TRBJ1-1; D might be TRBD1 (5 bases). Per the germline V gene, CDR1 is KGHSH and CDR2 is LQKENI. V was cut by 2 bases and J by 11 bases, with 15 bases left in between. The CDR3 loop spans 13 amino acids. The CDR3 region has the DNA TGTGCCAGCTCACCAAACAGTGACAGAGAGGCTTTCTTT. Protein product: CASSPNSDREAFF. Supplemented by reference TRBV18 and TRBJ1-1, the full variable domain reads NAGVMQNPRHLVRRRGQEARLRCSPMKGHSHVYWYRQLPEEGLKFMVYLQKENIIDESGMPKERFSAEFPKEGPSILRIQQVVRGDSAAYFCASSPNSDREAFFGQGTRLTVV.

The rearrangement uses TRBV5-1 and TRBJ2-5; 9 nucleotides line up with TRBD2. V was clipped by 2 bases and J by 5 bases; unmatched bases: 10. The CDR3 is 16 amino acids. Germline V CDR1 and CDR2: SGHRS, YFSETQ. The CDR3 DNA reads TGCGCCAGCAGCTTAAATGCCGGGACTAGCCCCGAGACCCAGTACTTC. This encodes CASSLNAGTSPETQYF. The full variable domain, completed using reference TRBV5-1 and TRBJ2-5, is KAGVTQTPRYLIKTRGQQVTLSCSPISGHRSVSWYQQTPGQGLQFLFEYFSETQRNKGNFPGRFSGRQFSNSRSEMNVSTLELGDSALYLCASSLNAGTSPETQYFGPGTRLLVL.